These 14 T cell receptor beta chains were sequenced from one sample in a study of T-cell memory formation after mild COVID-19. TCRdb called the 5' RACE reads again in MiXCR, with one record for every CDR3 protein. The data contain fewer than 350,000 distinct CDR3 sequences, roughly an eighth of them singletons. The sample consisted of PBMCs or a T cell subset sorted from them (not recorded which). All receptors derive from a young man who had mild COVID-19 (a few samples of this study predate the infection). Cell type and time point are not known.

This clonotype has only a few counts. This chain links TRBV6-5 with TRBJ2-1; TRBD2 matches at 9 bases. After removal of 5 bases from V and 8 bases from J, the junction contained 13 bases not matched to a gene. This CDR3 spans 16 amino acids. Germline values: CDR1 MNHEY, CDR2 SVGAGI. The CDR3 spells CASSDTGLAQADEQFF. The CDR3, as DNA: TGTGCCAGCAGTGACACGGGACTAGCCCAGGCAGATGAGCAGTTCTTC.

This chain uses TRBV6-2 or TRBV6-3 with TRBJ2-7; D might be TRBD1 or TRBD2, each matching 5 bases. This CDR3 comprises 14 residues. Germline V CDR1 and CDR2: MNHEY, SVGEGT. Trimming stripped 2 bases from V and 1 base from J, with 9 bases between. This chain's CDR3 is CASSYRGGSYEQYV. CDR3 DNA: TGTGCCAGCAGTTACCGTGGGGGATCCTACGAGCAGTACGTC.

This chain connects TRBV19 to TRBJ1-2; 7 bases agree with TRBD1. V lost 5 bases, J lost 0 bases, and 3 bases stayed unmatched. The CDR3 is 14 amino acids. In germline, CDR1 is LNHDA, CDR2 SQIVND (reference sequence). The CDR3 coding sequence is TGTGCCAGTAGTCCAGACAGGGCTAACTATGGCTACACCTTC. This translates into CASSPDRANYGYTF.

The table lists this clonotype with a few counts. Being one base from a much bigger clone, this may be a read error. The chain has TRBV7-2 and TRBJ2-5; perhaps TRBD2 as D (5 bases). The CDR3 runs 13 residues. Trimming left V 1 base short and J 4 bases short, with 7 bases between. Germline V gene sequence: CDR1 SGHTA, CDR2 FQGNSA. The CDR3 loop is CASSLVGVETQYF. Here the CDR3 DNA reads TGTGCCAGCAGCTTAGTCGGGGTAGAGACCCAGTACTTC.

In its sample, this clonotype was seen many times. The rearrangement uses TRBV19 and TRBJ1-1; 7 positions agree with TRBD1. The CDR3 is 15 amino acids. J lost 1 base, V lost 7 bases, and 9 bases had no gene match. Germline V gives CDR1 LNHDA, CDR2 SQIVND (reference sequence). The CDR3 region has the DNA TGTGCCAGTAACTCGCGGGACAGAGGGAACACTGAAGCTTTCTTT. The encoded protein is CASNSRDRGNTEAFF.

The chain has TRBV7-9 and TRBJ2-5; D is uncertain. The V and J ends lost 0 bases and 9 bases respectively, with 17 bases between them. The CDR3 is made up of 15 amino acids. CDR1 SEHNR and CDR2 FQNEAQ come from the germline V gene (reference sequence). The CDR3 bases are TGTGCCAGCAGCTTAGCCCCTGACGGTTTCGAGGCCCAGTACTTC. Its protein is CASSLAPDGFEAQYF.

The V gene is TRBV10-2, the J gene TRBJ2-1; D may be TRBD2 (6 bases). Between the trimmed V and J ends, which lost 8 bases and 9 bases, there was a span of 17 bases. The CDR3 spans 13 residues. The V gene's germline CDR1 is WSHSY and CDR2 SAAADI. The CDR3 region has the DNA TGCGCCAGCTTTGGCGGGGCCGGGGGTGAGCAGTTCTTC. Translating gives CASFGGAGGEQFF.

This clonotype showed up many times. The chain is built from TRBV5-1 and TRBJ2-5; weak D call: TRBD1 (6 bases). The germline gives CDR1 SGHRS, CDR2 YFSETQ. Trimming removed 2 bases at V and 3 bases at J, with 14 bases between. This CDR3 spans 15 amino acids. The CDR3 nucleotides read TGCGCCAGCAGCTTACAGGGCGGCTACGAAGAGACCCAGTACTTC. Encoded protein: CASSLQGGYEETQYF.

In this sample, this clonotype turned up a few times. The chain links TRBV4-1 to TRBJ2-7; the D is unclear. V gave up 3 bases and J gave up 4 bases, with 10 bases separating them. Germline CDR1 MGHRA, CDR2 YSYEKL. This CDR3 spans 13 amino acids. The CDR3 loop reads CASSHEVGYEQYV. In DNA form, the CDR3 reads TGCGCCAGCAGCCACGAGGTAGGGTACGAGCAGTACGTC.

This clonotype was seen only a few times. V and J are TRBV6-5 and TRBJ2-1; TRBD1 is a possible D gene (6 bases). This CDR3 spans 13 amino acids. In germline, CDR1 is MNHEY, CDR2 SVGAGI. Trimming removed 6 bases at V and 3 bases at J, with 9 bases between. The CDR3 sequence: CASSHRVYNEQFF. The CDR3 nucleotides are TGTGCCAGCAGCCACAGGGTCTACAATGAGCAGTTCTTC.

This clonotype was observed a few times. The chain employs TRBV12-3 or TRBV12-4 and TRBJ2-5; D may correspond to TRBD1 or TRBD2 (5 bases each). The CDR3 sequence is 13 residues long. Trimming took 6 bases from V and 2 from J, leaving 10 bases between them. The CDR3 DNA sequence: TGTGCCAGCAGCCAGGGAGATCAAGAGACCCAGTACTTC. Translation: CASSQGDQETQYF.

This clonotype was seen at least ten times. The chain uses TRBV7-9 and TRBJ2-6; 10 positions agree with TRBD1. In germline, CDR1 is SEHNR, CDR2 FQNEAQ (reference sequence). The ends lost 10 bases at V and 4 bases at J; junction bases unmatched: 22. The CDR3 consists of 20 residues. CDR3 DNA: TGTGCCATTCTCTCGCGTTCCGGGACAGGGGCGATGAAGGGGGCCAACGTCCTGACTTTC. It encodes CAILSRSGTGAMKGANVLTF.

The table lists this clonotype with many counts. This chain uses TRBV7-9 with TRBJ1-1, with D tentatively TRBD1 (6 bases). The V gene lost 2 bases and the J gene lost 0 bases, with 7 bases spanning the gap. This CDR3 has 14 amino acids. The germline CDR1 and CDR2 sequences are SEHNR and FQNEAQ (reference sequence). Written as DNA, the CDR3 is TGTGCCAGCAGCTTACCAGGGGTGAACACTGAAGCTTTCTTT. This gives the protein CASSLPGVNTEAFF.

The rearrangement links TRBV13 to TRBJ2-5; the match to TRBD2 covers 7 bases. CDR1 is PRHDT, CDR2 FYEKMQ, per germline (reference sequence). The junction had 9 bases not matched to a gene; V was cut back by 9 bases and J by 5 bases. The CDR3 runs 13 residues. CDR3 sequence reads: CASYWIGGETQYF. DNA for the CDR3: TGTGCCAGTTATTGGATCGGGGGGGAGACCCAGTACTTC.